This TCR beta chain was recorded in a study of blood T cell repertoires in COVID-19. Sequencing used immunoSEQ multiplex PCR; TCRdb keeps in-frame clones, though not all of them. The sample shows roughly 200,000 clones, about 85% of them seen only once. The CDR3 covers 15 residues. Germline CDR1 and CDR2: SGHDT and YYEEEE. Trimming left V 0 bases short and J 5 bases short, with 11 bases between. The sample was PBMCs or T cells enriched from blood (not recorded which). The sequence derives from a man in his forties or fifties who had recovered from COVID-19. The chain has TRBV5-6 and TRBJ2-2; D is possibly TRBD1 (5 bases). CDR3 bases: TGTGCCAGCAGCTTGGTTACCGCAGGGACCGGGGAGCTGTTTTTT. It encodes CASSLVTAGTGELFF.